This T cell receptor beta chain was recovered during a study of blood T cells in healthy people across ages. Background on the study: T cells yielded about one barcoded beta molecule per two cells through template switching.

Alongside a J-beta primer mix, a sample-barcoded 5' primer served in a second PCR lasting about 7 to 12 cycles. TCRdb redid the calling of the 5' RACE reads with MiXCR, one entry per CDR3 protein. The data hold roughly 680,000 distinct CDR3 sequences, with roughly 50% observed a single time. The CDR3 contains 14 residues. Germline V gene lookup returns CDR1 SEHNR and CDR2 FQNEAQ (reference sequence). V was pared by 7 bases and J by 4 bases, with 17 bases between. This clonotype was obtained from an older woman in good health. This rearrangement joins TRBV7-9 to TRBJ2-7; unclear D gene. The sequenced sample consisted of blood. The DNA of the CDR3 is TGTGCCAGCACTCAGGCCGTAGGAAGGTACGAGCAGTACTTC. Its protein is CASTQAVGRYEQYF.